The TCR beta chain under discussion was sequenced for a study of shared clonotypes between healthy human individuals. In germline, CDR1 is SGHDN, CDR2 FVKESK. V gave up 2 bases and J gave up 2 bases; unmatched junction bases: 2. CDR3 length equals 15 residues. Sequenced by immunoSEQ multiplex PCR; TCRdb stores in-frame clones only, minus some. The sample carries roughly 480,000 clones, 65% to 80% recorded once. A single count supports this clone. This clonotype originated in a woman between 40 and 50 years old in good health. Some clones in this sample may be carry-over from other donors' samples. The sample comprised PBMCs. The chain links TRBV14 to TRBJ2-3, with 9 bases fitting TRBD2. Written as DNA, the CDR3 is TGTGCCAGCAGCCAACTAGCGGGGTACACAGATACGCAGTATTTT. Protein: CASSQLAGYTDTQYF.